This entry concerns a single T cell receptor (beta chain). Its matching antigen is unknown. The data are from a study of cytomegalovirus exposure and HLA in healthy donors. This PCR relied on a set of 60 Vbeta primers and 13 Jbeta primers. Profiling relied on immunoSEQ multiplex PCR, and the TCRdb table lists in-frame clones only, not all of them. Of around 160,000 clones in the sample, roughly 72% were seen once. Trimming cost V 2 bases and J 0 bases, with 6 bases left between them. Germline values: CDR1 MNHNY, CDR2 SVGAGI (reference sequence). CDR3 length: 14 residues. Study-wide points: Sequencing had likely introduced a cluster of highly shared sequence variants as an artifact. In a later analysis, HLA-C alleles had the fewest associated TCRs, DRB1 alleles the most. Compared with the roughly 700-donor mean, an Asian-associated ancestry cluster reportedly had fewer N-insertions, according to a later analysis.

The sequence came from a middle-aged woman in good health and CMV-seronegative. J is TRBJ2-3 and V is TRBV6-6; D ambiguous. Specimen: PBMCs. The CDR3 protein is CASSYPPSTDTQYF. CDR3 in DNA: TGTGCCAGCAGTTACCCCCCAAGCACAGATACGCAGTATTTT.